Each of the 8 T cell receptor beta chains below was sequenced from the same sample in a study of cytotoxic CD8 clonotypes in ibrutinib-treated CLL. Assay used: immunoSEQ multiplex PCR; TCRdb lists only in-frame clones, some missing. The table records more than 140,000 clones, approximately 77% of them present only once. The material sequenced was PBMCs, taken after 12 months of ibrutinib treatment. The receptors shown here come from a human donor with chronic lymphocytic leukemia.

Written as DNA, the CDR3 is TGTGCCAGCAGCTTAATATTTACGGCAGGGTGGTCACCCCTCCACTTT. Translating gives CASSLIFTAGWSPLHF. The rearrangement uses TRBV7-2 and TRBJ1-6, with a weak D call TRBD1 (5 bases). Deletions cut 2 bases from V and 10 bases from J, with 18 bases between. Germline V gene lookup returns CDR1 SGHTA and CDR2 FQGNSA. CDR3 length: 16 residues.

CDR3 sequence: CAWSDRETQYF. CDR3 nucleotides: TGTGCCTGGAGTGACCGGGAGACCCAGTACTTC. This chain connects TRBV30 to TRBJ2-5; D remains ambiguous. In germline, CDR1 is GTSNPN, CDR2 SVGIG (reference sequence). The V end lost 1 base, the J end lost 5 bases, and 5 bases lay between the germline ends. The CDR3 runs 11 residues.

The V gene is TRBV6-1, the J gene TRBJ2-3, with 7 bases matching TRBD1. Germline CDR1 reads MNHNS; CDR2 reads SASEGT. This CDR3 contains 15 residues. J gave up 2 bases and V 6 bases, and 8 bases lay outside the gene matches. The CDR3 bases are TGTGCCAGCAGCGACAGGGTATTCTTCACAGATACGCAGTATTTT. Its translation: CASSDRVFFTDTQYF.

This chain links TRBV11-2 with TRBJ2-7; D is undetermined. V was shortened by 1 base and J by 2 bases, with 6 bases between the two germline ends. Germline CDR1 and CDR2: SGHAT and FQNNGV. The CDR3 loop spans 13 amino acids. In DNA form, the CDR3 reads TGTGCCAGCAGCTTAGCACAGACCTACGAGCAGTACTTC. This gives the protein CASSLAQTYEQYF.

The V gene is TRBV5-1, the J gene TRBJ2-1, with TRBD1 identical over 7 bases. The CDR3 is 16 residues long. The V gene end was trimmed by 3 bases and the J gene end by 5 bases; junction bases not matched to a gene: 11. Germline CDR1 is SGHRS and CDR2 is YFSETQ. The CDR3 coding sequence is TGCGCCAGCAGCTCAATGACCGGGACAGCCCACAATGAGCAGTTCTTC. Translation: CASSSMTGTAHNEQFF.

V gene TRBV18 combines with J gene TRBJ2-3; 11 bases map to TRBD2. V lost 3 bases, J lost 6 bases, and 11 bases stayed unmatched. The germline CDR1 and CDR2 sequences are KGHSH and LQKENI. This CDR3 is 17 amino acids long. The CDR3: CASSPSGTSGFSDTQYF. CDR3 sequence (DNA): TGTGCCAGCTCACCCTCCGGGACTAGCGGTTTTTCGGATACGCAGTATTTT.

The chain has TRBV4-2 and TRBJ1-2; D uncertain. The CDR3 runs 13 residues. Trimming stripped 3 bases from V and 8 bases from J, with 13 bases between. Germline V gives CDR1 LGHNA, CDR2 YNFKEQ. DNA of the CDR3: TGTGCCAGCAGCCACCCGGGCGGGCGGGGCTACACCTTC. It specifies CASSHPGGRGYTF.

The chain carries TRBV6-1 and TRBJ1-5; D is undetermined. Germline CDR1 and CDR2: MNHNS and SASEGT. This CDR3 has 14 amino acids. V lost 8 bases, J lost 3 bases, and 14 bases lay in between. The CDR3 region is CASLPYTSNQPQHF. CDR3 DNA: TGTGCCAGCCTACCCTACACCTCCAATCAGCCCCAGCATTTT.